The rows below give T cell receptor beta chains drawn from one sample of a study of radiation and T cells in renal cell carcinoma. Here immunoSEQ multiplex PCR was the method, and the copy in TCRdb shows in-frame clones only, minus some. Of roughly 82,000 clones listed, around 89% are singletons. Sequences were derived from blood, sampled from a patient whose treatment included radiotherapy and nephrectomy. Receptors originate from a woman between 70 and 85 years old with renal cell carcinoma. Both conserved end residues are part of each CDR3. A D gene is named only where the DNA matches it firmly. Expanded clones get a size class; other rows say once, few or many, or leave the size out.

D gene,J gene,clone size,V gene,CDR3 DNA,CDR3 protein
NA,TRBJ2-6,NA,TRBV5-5,TGTGCCAGCAGCTTGGAGGGGCGTGGGGCCAACGTCCTGACTTTC,CASSLEGRGANVLTF
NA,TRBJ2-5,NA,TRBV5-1,TGCGCCAGCAGCTTCGGGTACCAAGAGACCCAGTACTTC,CASSFGYQETQYF
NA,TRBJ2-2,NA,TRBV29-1,TGCAGCGTTGGGGCAGCGAACACCGGGGAGCTGTTTTTT,CSVGAANTGELFF
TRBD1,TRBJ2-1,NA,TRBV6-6,TGTGCCAGCAGACTGGAGACAGGGACCAATGAGCAGTTCTTC,CASRLETGTNEQFF
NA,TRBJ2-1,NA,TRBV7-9,TGTGCCAGCACAGGGTACGATGAGCAGTTCTTC,CASTGYDEQFF
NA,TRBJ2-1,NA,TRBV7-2,TGTGCCAGCAGCTTAGTTTACGGGGATGAGCAGTTCTTC,CASSLVYGDEQFF
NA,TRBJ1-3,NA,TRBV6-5,TGTGCCAGCAGCAAAGCAGGCTCTGGAAACACCATATATTTT,CASSKAGSGNTIYF
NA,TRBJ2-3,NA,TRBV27,TGTGCCAGCAGTTTCGGTGGTACGCAGTATTTT,CASSFGGTQYF
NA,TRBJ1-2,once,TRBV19,TGTGCCAGTAGTATAGATCTGGCGGGTGGCTACACCTTC,CASSIDLAGGYTF
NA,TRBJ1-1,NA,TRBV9,TGTGCCAGCAGCGCGGGACGGATGAACACTGAAGCTTTCTTT,CASSAGRMNTEAFF
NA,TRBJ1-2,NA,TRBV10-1,TGCGCCAGCCAGCTAAGGGTTGACGGCTACACCTTC,CASQLRVDGYTF
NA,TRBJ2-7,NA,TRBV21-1,TGTGCCAGCAGCTCCCGCGGACTAGCGGGGGCGGATAACTACGAGCAGTACTTC,CASSSRGLAGADNYEQYF
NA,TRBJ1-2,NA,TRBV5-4,TGTGCCAGCAGCTTGTCAGGGGACTACACCTTC,CASSLSGDYTF
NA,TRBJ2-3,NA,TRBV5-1,TGCGCCAGCAGCCCTATGAGGCCCTCTAGCACAGATACGCAGTATTTT,CASSPMRPSSTDTQYF
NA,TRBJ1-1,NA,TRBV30,TGTGCCTGGAAGTCCGCAGAAGCTTTCTTT,CAWKSAEAFF
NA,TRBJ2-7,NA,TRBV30,TGTGCCTGGGGTGTGATCTACGAGCAGTACTTC,CAWGVIYEQYF
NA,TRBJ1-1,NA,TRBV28,TGTGCCAGCAGTTTAGGGGGGCAGCCGAACACTGAAGCTTTCTTT,CASSLGGQPNTEAFF
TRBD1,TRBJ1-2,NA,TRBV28,TGTGCCAGCAGTACCTACCAGACAGGGGACAACTATGGCTACACCTTC,CASSTYQTGDNYGYTF
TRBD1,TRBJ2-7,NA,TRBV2,TGTGCCAGCAGGCCCCTCGGGACAGGGGGCGAGCAGTACTTC,CASRPLGTGGEQYF
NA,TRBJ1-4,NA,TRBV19,TGTGCCAGTAGTAACGACTTATCTAATGAAAAACTGTTTTTT,CASSNDLSNEKLFF
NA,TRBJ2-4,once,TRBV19,TGTGCCAGTACGCCCGGGGGCCACGGAAACATTCAGTACTTC,CASTPGGHGNIQYF
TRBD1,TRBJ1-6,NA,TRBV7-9,TGTGCCAGCAGTCGAACCGGGACAGATAATTCACCCCTCCACTTT,CASSRTGTDNSPLHF
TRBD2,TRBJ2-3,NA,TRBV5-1,TGCGCCAGCAGAAGCGGGGGGCCCACAGATACGCAGTATTTT,CASRSGGPTDTQYF
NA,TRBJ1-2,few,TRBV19,TGTGCCAGTAGTACGGCGTTCTATGGCTACACCTTC,CASSTAFYGYTF
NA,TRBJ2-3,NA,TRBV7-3,TGTGCCAGCAGCTTTTCGGCGGGGAGCACAGATACGCAGTATTTT,CASSFSAGSTDTQYF
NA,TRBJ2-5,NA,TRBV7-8,TGTGCCAGCAGCTTGGTGGGGCCGCCAGAAGAGACCCAGTACTTC,CASSLVGPPEETQYF
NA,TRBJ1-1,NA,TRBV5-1,TGCGCCAGCAGCAGGACGAAGGGGGGCGGGAACACTGAAGCTTTCTTT,CASSRTKGGGNTEAFF
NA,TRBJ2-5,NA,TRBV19,TGTGCCAGTAGTATAGATGGGGGGTTCGGGGAGACCCAGTACTTC,CASSIDGGFGETQYF
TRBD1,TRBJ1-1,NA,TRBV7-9,TGTGCCAGCAGCTCTCGACAGGGTTCGAACACTGAAGCTTTCTTT,CASSSRQGSNTEAFF
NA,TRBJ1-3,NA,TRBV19,TGTGCCAGCCGGGGCCTTGGAAACACCATATATTTT,CASRGLGNTIYF
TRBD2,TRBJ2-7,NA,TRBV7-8,TGTGCCAGCAGCCCACGGCTAGCGGGGGGCCCTAGCTCCTACGAGCAGTACTTC,CASSPRLAGGPSSYEQYF
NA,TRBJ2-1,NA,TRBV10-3,TGTGCCATCAGTGAAGCGGACAATGAGCAGTTCTTC,CAISEADNEQFF
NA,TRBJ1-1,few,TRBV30,TGTGCCTGGGGGGACACTAACACTGAAGCTTTCTTT,CAWGDTNTEAFF
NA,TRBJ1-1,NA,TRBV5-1,TGCGCCAGCAGCTACCAGATGAACACTGAAGCTTTCTTT,CASSYQMNTEAFF
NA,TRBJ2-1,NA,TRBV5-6,TGTGCCAGCGAGTCCGGGACAGCCGAGGGGGGCAATGAGCAGTTCTTC,CASESGTAEGGNEQFF
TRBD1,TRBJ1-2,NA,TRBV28,TGTGCCAGCAGCGCAACAGGGGCAGTACACGGCTACACCTTC,CASSATGAVHGYTF
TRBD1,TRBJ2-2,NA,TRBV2,TGTGCCAGCAGTGAAAGGGGGCCCACCGGGGAGCTGTTTTTT,CASSERGPTGELFF
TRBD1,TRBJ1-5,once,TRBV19,TGTGCCAGTAGTATACGGGACAGGGGATCCGGTCAGCCCCAGCATTTT,CASSIRDRGSGQPQHF
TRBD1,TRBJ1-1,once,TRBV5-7,TGTGCCAGCAGCTCGTTACCGGACAGGGGCGTTGGCACTGAAGCTTTCTTT,CASSSLPDRGVGTEAFF
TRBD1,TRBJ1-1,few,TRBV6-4,TGTGCCAGCAGCCGACAGGGGGCGAGGACTGAAGCTTTCTTT,CASSRQGARTEAFF
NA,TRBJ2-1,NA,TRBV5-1,TGCGCCAGCAGCTTGGAAGGGACACTTTTATACAATGAGCAGTTCTTC,CASSLEGTLLYNEQFF
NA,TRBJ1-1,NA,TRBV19,TGTGCCAGTAGTATAACAGGCTACACTGAAGCTTTCTTT,CASSITGYTEAFF
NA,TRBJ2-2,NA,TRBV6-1,TGTGCCGTCAGGGTCCTCGGGGAGCTGTTTTTT,CAVRVLGELFF
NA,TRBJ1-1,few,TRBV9,TGTGCCAGCAGCGTATCCTCATGGAGCACTGAAGCTTTCTTT,CASSVSSWSTEAFF
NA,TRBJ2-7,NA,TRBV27,TGTGCCACCAACGACCTTTCCTTCCAAAACGAGCAGTACTTC,CATNDLSFQNEQYF
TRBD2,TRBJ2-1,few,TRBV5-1,TGCGCCAGCAGCTTGTTTGCTGGGGCTAGCGGGTACAATGAGCAGTTCTTC,CASSLFAGASGYNEQFF
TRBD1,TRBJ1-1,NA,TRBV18,TGTGCCAGCTCACCACCTACAGGGGCGAACACTGAAGCTTTCTTT,CASSPPTGANTEAFF
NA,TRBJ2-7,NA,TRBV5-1,TGCGCCAGCAGCCGCGTTAGCTCCTACGAGCAGTACTTC,CASSRVSSYEQYF
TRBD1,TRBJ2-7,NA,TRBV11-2,TGTGCCAGCAGTTTAGAGGGGACAGGGTTGTACGAGCAGTACTTC,CASSLEGTGLYEQYF
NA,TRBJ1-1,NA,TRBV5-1,TGCGCCAGCAGCCCCGCACAGGGCGCTGAAGCTTTCTTT,CASSPAQGAEAFF
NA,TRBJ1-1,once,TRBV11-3,TGTGCCAGCAGCTTAGATGGAGGAAAGAACACTGAAGCTTTCTTT,CASSLDGGKNTEAFF
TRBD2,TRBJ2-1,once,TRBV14,TGTGCCAGCAGCCGGATGTTAGCGGGAGGCGATGAGCAGTTCTTC,CASSRMLAGGDEQFF
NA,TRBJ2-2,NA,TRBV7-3,TGTGCCAGCAGCTCACCGGATACAGCGAACACCGGGGAGCTGTTTTTT,CASSSPDTANTGELFF
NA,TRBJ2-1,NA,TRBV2,TGTGCCAGCTCTTTTGGGGGCCATGAGCAGTTCTTC,CASSFGGHEQFF